These 18 T cell receptor beta chains were all obtained from the same sample, sequenced in a study of PD-1 blockade in classical Hodgkin lymphoma. Time point in this sample: newly diagnosed, previously untreated cHL patient sample. By magnetic negative selection, CD8+ T cells were isolated from the thawed PBMCs. The repertoire was sequenced with immunoSEQ multiplex PCR; TCRdb's copy has only in-frame clones and lacks some. Of around 10,000 clones listed, around 90% were seen once; the top ten hold 7% to 8.5%. Specimen: CD8+ T cells from blood. These receptors were obtained from a human donor with classical Hodgkin lymphoma.

V and J are TRBV13 and TRBJ2-2; 7 bases agree with TRBD1. The CDR3 spans 14 residues. Germline CDR1 is PRHDT and CDR2 is FYEKMQ (reference sequence). Trimming took 5 bases from V and 6 from J; bases not matched to a gene: 6. CDR3 DNA sequence: TGTGCCAGCAGCACCGAAGGGGGCTCCGGGGAGCTGTTTTTT. This sequence encodes CASSTEGGSGELFF. The variable domain in full, completed from reference TRBV13 and TRBJ2-2, reads AAGVIQSPRHLIKEKRETATLKCYPIPRHDTVYWYQQGPGQDPQFLISFYEKMQSDKGSIPDRFSAQQFSDYHSELNMSSLELGDSALYFCASSTEGGSGELFFGEGSRLTVL.

The chain couples TRBV2 to TRBJ2-5, with TRBD1 as a possible D gene (5 bases). The CDR3 has 14 residues. Per the germline V gene, CDR1 is SNHLY and CDR2 is FYNNEI. The V end lost 6 bases, the J end lost 1 base, and 12 bases lay between the germline ends. The CDR3 DNA sequence: TGTGCCAGCAGCACTCAGGGATTCCAAGAGACCCAGTACTTC. It yields the protein CASSTQGFQETQYF.

The chain employs TRBV6-5 and TRBJ2-2; TRBD2 agrees at 11 bases. J gave up 5 bases and V 3 bases, and 2 bases lay outside the gene matches. The CDR3 covers 15 residues. Germline CDR1 is MNHEY and CDR2 is SVGAGI. CDR3 loop: CASSYRLAGTGELFF. The CDR3 nucleotides read TGTGCCAGCAGTTATCGACTAGCGGGAACCGGGGAGCTGTTTTTT.

This chain links TRBV28 with TRBJ1-1; 10 bases map to TRBD1. This CDR3 region has 16 residues. Unmatched junction bases numbered 12, after V lost 8 bases and J lost 3 bases. The germline V gene encodes CDR1 MDHEN and CDR2 SYDVKM. CDR3 nucleotide sequence: TGTGCCAGCGGCTACCGGGACAGGGGAACGCACACTGAAGCTTTCTTT. Encoded protein: CASGYRDRGTHTEAFF.

V is TRBV5-5 and J is TRBJ1-5, with no clear D. Germline V gene data show CDR1 as SGHKS and CDR2 as YYEKEE (reference sequence). The V and J ends lost 0 bases and 3 bases respectively, with 7 bases between them. The CDR3 extends over 14 amino acids. This CDR3 reads CASSLELFNQPQHF. The CDR3 coding sequence is TGTGCCAGCAGCTTGGAGCTTTTCAATCAGCCCCAGCATTTT. Supplemented by reference TRBV5-5 and TRBJ1-5, the full variable domain reads DAGVTQSPTHLIKTRGQQVTLRCSPISGHKSVSWYQQVLGQGPQFIFQYYEKEERGRGNFPDRFSARQFPNYSSELNVNALLLGDSALYLCASSLELFNQPQHFGDGTRLSIL.

The chain couples TRBV15 to TRBJ1-4; no reliable D call. The CDR3 is 12 amino acids. The germline gives CDR1 LNHNV, CDR2 YYDKDF (reference sequence). Trimming took 4 bases from V and 14 from J, leaving 14 bases between them. In nucleotides, the CDR3 is TGTGCCACCAGCATGTCGGGAGGGAGGCTGTTTTTT. Its protein product is CATSMSGGRLFF.

The V call is TRBV9, the J call TRBJ2-7; D may be TRBD1 (7 bases). V lost 0 bases and J 2 bases, leaving 12 bases between the germline ends. Germline V gene lookup returns CDR1 SGDLS and CDR2 YYNGEE. CDR3 length: 15 amino acids. This CDR3 reads CASSVGAGGTYEQYF. The CDR3 region has the DNA TGTGCCAGCAGCGTAGGGGCAGGGGGGACCTACGAGCAGTACTTC.

The chain uses TRBV9 and TRBJ1-4, with 9 bases lining up with TRBD1. This CDR3 is built from 15 residues. J lost 5 bases, V lost 2 bases, and 4 bases had no gene match. Germline V gene sequence: CDR1 SGDLS, CDR2 YYNGEE. The CDR3 loop reads CASSVSGTGNEKLFF. The CDR3 region has the DNA TGTGCCAGCAGCGTTTCCGGGACAGGGAATGAAAAACTGTTTTTT. The full variable domain, rest sourced from reference TRBV9 and TRBJ1-4, is DSGVTQTPKHLITATGQRVTLRCSPRSGDLSVYWYQQSLDQGLQFLIQYYNGEERAKGNILERFSAQQFPDLHSELNLSSLELGDSALYFCASSVSGTGNEKLFFGSGTQLSVL.

A single count supports this clone. The chain employs TRBV7-9 and TRBJ1-3; TRBD1 matches at 9 bases. This CDR3 comprises 19 residues. V trimming: 5 bases; J trimming: 9 bases; junction bases outside the gene matches: 23. Germline CDR1 is SEHNR and CDR2 is FQNEAQ (reference sequence). CDR3 bases: TGTGCCAGCAGCCCACTCAGGACAGGGGAAACCGCCCTGTGGGGCACCATATATTTT. This encodes CASSPLRTGETALWGTIYF.

The rearrangement uses TRBV7-5 and TRBJ1-5. TRBV7-5 is tagged as a pseudogene. The CDR3 is 20 amino acids. The DNA of the CDR3 is TGTGTCAGAAGCCCCAAAACGAGGTCACAAGGGGGGGGTTTTCATCAGCCCCAGCATTTT. Translated: CVRSPKTRSQGGGFHQPQHF.

The genes are TRBV4-1 and TRBJ2-1, with D possibly matching TRBD2 (6 bases). This CDR3 has 13 residues. V lost 3 bases to trimming and J lost 4 bases, with 7 bases between them. The germline V gene has CDR1 MGHRA and CDR2 YSYEKL. CDR3 loop: CASSQGTYNEQFF. The CDR3 region has the DNA TGCGCCAGCAGCCAGGGGACTTACAATGAGCAGTTCTTC.

This chain joins TRBV7-3 and TRBJ1-1; D perhaps matches TRBD1 (5 bases). Trimming removed 3 bases from V and 6 bases from J, with 14 bases in between. Germline V gives CDR1 SGHTA, CDR2 FQGTGA. This CDR3 contains 14 residues. In DNA form, the CDR3 reads TGTGCCAGCAGCTTTTCACCAGGGCGCCCTGAAGCTTTCTTT. The encoded protein is CASSFSPGRPEAFF.

The chain joins TRBV19 to TRBJ1-1; tentative D call: TRBD1 (5 bases). This CDR3 is 12 amino acids long. The V gene lost 9 bases and the J gene lost 1 base, with 9 bases spanning the gap. CDR1 is LNHDA, CDR2 SQIVND, per germline (reference sequence). CDR3 nucleotides: TGTGCCAGCGGGACGGGGAACACTGAAGCTTTCTTT. It specifies CASGTGNTEAFF.

The chain's CDR3 is CASSQIAGTSAYNEQFF. The CDR3 coding sequence is TGCGCCAGCAGCCAAATAGCCGGGACTAGTGCTTACAATGAGCAGTTCTTC. J is TRBJ2-1 and V is TRBV4-1; 8 bases are a match to TRBD2. The CDR3 contains 17 residues. The germline V gene encodes CDR1 MGHRA and CDR2 YSYEKL. The ends lost 2 bases at V and 4 bases at J; junction bases unmatched: 10.

The rearrangement joins TRBV30 to TRBJ1-1; possible D gene TRBD1, 5 bases. The germline CDR1 and CDR2 sequences are GTSNPN and SVGIG (reference sequence). V lost 3 bases and J 2 bases, leaving 19 bases between the germline ends. CDR3 length: 16 residues. The CDR3 loop reads CAWRAPMGRGNTEAFF. In DNA, the CDR3 is TGTGCCTGGAGGGCTCCTATGGGGCGCGGTAACACTGAAGCTTTCTTT.

The chain links TRBV13 to TRBJ2-1, with D perhaps given as TRBD1 or TRBD2 (5 bases each). Between the trimmed V and J ends, which lost 4 bases and 2 bases, there was a span of 18 bases. The CDR3 length is 17 residues. Germline V gene lookup returns CDR1 PRHDT and CDR2 FYEKMQ (reference sequence). For the CDR3, the DNA is TGTGCCAGCAGCTCGATCTCCGGGGCGAGTCCCTACAATGAGCAGTTCTTC. Amino acids: CASSSISGASPYNEQFF.

The rearrangement joins TRBV7-2 to TRBJ2-7; 7 nucleotides match TRBD2. V lost 5 bases to trimming and J lost 6 bases; unmatched junction nucleotides: 4. Per germline, CDR1 SGHTA and CDR2 FQGNSA. CDR3 length: 12 amino acids. CDR3 protein: CASSPRGSEQYF. CDR3 DNA: TGTGCCAGCAGCCCGCGGGGGAGCGAGCAGTACTTC.

The J gene is TRBJ2-1, the V gene TRBV7-3; D is uncertain. Trimming shortened V by 2 bases and J by 7 bases, and 3 bases separated the two germline ends. The CDR3 contains 11 residues. Germline V lookup: CDR1 SGHTA, CDR2 FQGTGA. Written as DNA, the CDR3 is TGTGCCAGCAGCTTAGGGAATGAGCAGTTCTTC. Its protein product is CASSLGNEQFF.